A single T cell receptor (beta chain) is shown here with its context. This sample was included in a study of T cell changes during pregnancy in multiple sclerosis. Here immunoSEQ multiplex PCR was the method, and the copy in TCRdb shows in-frame clones only, minus some. The table records more than 95,000 clones, roughly 92% of them present only once. Looked up from germline, CDR1 is MNHNS and CDR2 is SASEGT. This CDR3 spans 14 amino acids. V was pared by 7 bases and J by 2 bases, with 15 bases between. The V gene is TRBV6-1, the J gene TRBJ2-7; D perhaps matches TRBD1 (5 bases). This TCR was recovered from a female donor with multiple sclerosis, enrolled in a pregnancy study. This specimen consisted of peripheral blood, obtained after pregnancy. The CDR3 here is CASKTEAWAYEQYF. The CDR3 DNA reads as TGTGCCAGCAAGACAGAAGCCTGGGCCTACGAGCAGTACTTC.